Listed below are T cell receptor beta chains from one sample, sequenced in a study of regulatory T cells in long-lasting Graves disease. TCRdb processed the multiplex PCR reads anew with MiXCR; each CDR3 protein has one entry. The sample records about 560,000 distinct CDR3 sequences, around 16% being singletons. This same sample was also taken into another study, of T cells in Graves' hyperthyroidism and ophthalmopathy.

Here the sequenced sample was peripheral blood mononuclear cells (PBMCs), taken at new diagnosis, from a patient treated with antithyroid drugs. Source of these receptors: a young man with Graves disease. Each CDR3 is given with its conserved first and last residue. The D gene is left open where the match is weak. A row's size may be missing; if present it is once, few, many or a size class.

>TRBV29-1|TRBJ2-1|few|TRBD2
CSSNGVSSGRGNEQFF
TGCAGCTCCAACGGAGTATCGAGCGGGAGGGGAAATGAGCAGTTCTTC
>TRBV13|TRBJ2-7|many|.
CASSLRPKGQYF
TGTGCCAGCAGCTTAAGGCCAAAAGGGCAGTACTTC
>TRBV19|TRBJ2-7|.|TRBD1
CASSRRTGGAYEQYF
TGTGCCAGTAGCCGGAGGACAGGGGGCGCCTACGAGCAGTACTTC
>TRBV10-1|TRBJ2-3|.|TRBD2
CASRPGLASTDTQYF
TGCGCCAGCAGACCGGGACTAGCTTCCACAGATACGCAGTATTTT
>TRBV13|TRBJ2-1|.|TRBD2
CASSPLAGMSYNEQFF
TGTGCCAGCAGCCCGTTAGCGGGAATGTCCTACAATGAGCAGTTCTTC
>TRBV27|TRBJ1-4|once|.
CASRPGWDNEKLFF
TGTGCCAGCAGGCCAGGGTGGGATAATGAAAAACTGTTTTTT
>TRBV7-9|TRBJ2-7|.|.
CASRSDSSSYEQYF
TGTGCCAGCAGATCGGACTCGAGCTCCTACGAGCAGTACTTC
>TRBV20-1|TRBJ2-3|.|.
CSAPPSGWKDTQYF
TGCAGTGCTCCGCCCAGCGGGTGGAAAGATACGCAGTATTTT
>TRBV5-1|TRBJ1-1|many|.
CASSLGIFRLAMNTEAFF
TGCGCCAGCAGCTTGGGGATCTTCCGATTGGCGATGAACACTGAAGCTTTCTTT
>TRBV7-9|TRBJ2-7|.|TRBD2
CASSSGTSGSPGYEQYF
TGTGCCAGCAGCTCCGGGACTAGCGGGAGTCCGGGATACGAGCAGTACTTC
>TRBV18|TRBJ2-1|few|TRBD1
CASSPLLGTGQGDSNEQFF
TGTGCCAGCTCACCGCTACTCGGGACCGGACAGGGGGATAGCAATGAGCAGTTCTTC
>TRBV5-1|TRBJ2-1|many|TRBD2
CASSPLAGSSSYNEQFF
TGCGCCAGCAGCCCGCTAGCGGGATCGAGCTCCTACAATGAGCAGTTCTTC
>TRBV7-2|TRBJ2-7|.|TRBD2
CASSLLAGGNEQYF
TGTGCCAGCAGCTTGTTAGCGGGAGGGAACGAGCAGTACTTC
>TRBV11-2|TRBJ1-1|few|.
CASRALNPAAEAFF
TGTGCCAGCAGGGCCTTAAATCCGGCGGCTGAAGCTTTCTTT
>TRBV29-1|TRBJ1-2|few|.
CSGRTAYGYTF
TGCAGCGGTCGGACAGCCTATGGCTACACCTTC
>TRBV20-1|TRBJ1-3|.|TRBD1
CSVTGGRSSGNTIYF
TGCAGTGTGACAGGGGGCCGGAGCTCTGGAAACACCATATATTTT
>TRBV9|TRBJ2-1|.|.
CASSRSGGGYNEQFF
TGTGCCAGCAGTCGGAGCGGAGGTGGGTACAATGAGCAGTTCTTC
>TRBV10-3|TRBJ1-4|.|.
CAISTGFNEKLFF
TGTGCCATCTCGACAGGCTTTAATGAAAAACTGTTTTTT
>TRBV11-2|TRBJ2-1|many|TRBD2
CASSLESSGEQFF
TGTGCCAGCAGCTTAGAAAGTAGCGGGGAGCAGTTCTTC
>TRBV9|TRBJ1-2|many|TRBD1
CASSVGQGDGYTF
TGTGCCAGCAGCGTAGGACAGGGGGACGGCTACACCTTC
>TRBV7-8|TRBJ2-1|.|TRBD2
CASSRLEGLAGDSYNEQFF
TGTGCCAGCAGCCGACTAGAGGGGCTAGCGGGAGACTCCTACAATGAGCAGTTCTTC
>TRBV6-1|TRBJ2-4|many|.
CASSLRAAKNIQYF
TGTGCCAGCAGTCTCAGGGCGGCCAAAAACATTCAGTACTTC
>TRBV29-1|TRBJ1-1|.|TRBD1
CSVERGQATEAFF
TGCAGCGTTGAAAGGGGGCAGGCCACTGAAGCTTTCTTT
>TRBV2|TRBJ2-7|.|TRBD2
CASLAGSVYEQYF
TGTGCCAGCCTAGCGGGATCGGTCTACGAGCAGTACTTC
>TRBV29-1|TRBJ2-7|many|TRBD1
CSVKGQGNYEQYF
TGCAGCGTTAAGGGACAGGGCAACTACGAGCAGTACTTC
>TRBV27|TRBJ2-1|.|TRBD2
CASIQTIAGVGNEQFF
TGTGCCAGCATCCAGACCATAGCGGGAGTCGGTAATGAGCAGTTCTTC
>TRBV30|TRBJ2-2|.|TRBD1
CACSSTGGRVGELFF
TGTGCTTGCTCCTCGACAGGGGGACGGGTCGGGGAGCTGTTTTTT
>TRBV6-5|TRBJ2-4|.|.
CASSFQGAKNIQYF
TGTGCCAGCAGTTTCCAGGGGGCCAAAAACATTCAGTACTTC
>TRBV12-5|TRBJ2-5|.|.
CASGLGTVGRKYF
TGTGCTAGTGGTTTGGGGACCGTCGGACGCAAGTACTTC
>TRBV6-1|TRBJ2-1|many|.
CASSDHNEQFF
TGTGCCAGCAGTGATCACAATGAGCAGTTCTTC
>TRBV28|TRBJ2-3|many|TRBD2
CASRDGLAVSTDTQYF
TGTGCCAGCAGGGACGGACTAGCCGTTAGCACAGATACGCAGTATTTT
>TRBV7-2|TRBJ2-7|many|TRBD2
CASSFGLAGADEQYF
TGTGCCAGCAGCTTTGGACTAGCGGGGGCTGACGAGCAGTACTTC
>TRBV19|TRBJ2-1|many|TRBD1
CASSIRQGSGNEQFF
TGTGCCAGTAGTATCCGACAGGGGTCTGGTAATGAGCAGTTCTTC
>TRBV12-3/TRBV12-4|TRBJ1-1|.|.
CDSSPGSPWAEAFF
TGTGACAGCAGTCCCGGGAGCCCATGGGCTGAAGCTTTCTTT
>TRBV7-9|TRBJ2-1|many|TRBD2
CASRHALAGVREQFF
TGTGCCAGCAGACACGCATTAGCGGGAGTTCGAGAGCAGTTCTTC
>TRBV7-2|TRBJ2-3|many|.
CASSIGPTDTQYF
TGTGCCAGCAGCATCGGACCCACAGATACGCAGTATTTT
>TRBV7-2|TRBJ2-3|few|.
CASSLGVNTQYF
TGTGCCAGCAGCCTAGGGGTTAATACGCAGTATTTT
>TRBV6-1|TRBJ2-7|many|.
CASYIAPTGFYEQYF
TGTGCCAGCTATATTGCTCCAACAGGGTTCTACGAGCAGTACTTC
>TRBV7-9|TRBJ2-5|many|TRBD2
CASSSTGLAGEGETQYF
TGTGCCAGCAGCTCTACCGGACTAGCGGGTGAAGGGGAGACCCAGTACTTC